The text below deals with one T cell receptor (beta chain). What it binds is unknown. Clones were read by immunoSEQ multiplex PCR, and TCRdb kept only the in-frame ones, dropping some. The data contain just under 65,000 clones, roughly 95% of them singletons. The data were taken from a study of brain T cells in children with intractable seizures. Findings of the study overall: Clones missing pre-surgery may reflect undersampling of that blood sample. Viral specificity was inferred only from CDR3 similarity; HCMV serostatus was unknown.

Sequencing was limited to surgery cases with top T cell transcript signatures in brain tissue. At least one anti-epileptic drug was given before surgery. This clonotype was obtained from a boy under two years old with focal cortical dysplasia and intractable seizures. The sample in question was peripheral blood, obtained at surgery.

CDR3: CASSFGTETGELFF. The CDR3 nucleotides are TGTGCCAGCAGCTTCGGGACCGAAACCGGGGAGCTGTTTTTT. The chain combines TRBV7-6 with TRBJ2-2; perhaps D is TRBD1 or TRBD2 (5 bases each). The V gene's germline CDR1 is SGHVS and CDR2 FNYEAQ. The CDR3 totals 14 residues. Trimming pared 3 bases from V and 5 bases from J, leaving 10 bases between.